The following is a T cell receptor (beta chain) sequence with its context. A junction end diverges from the germline sequence, so it may reflect a read error. TCRdb used MiXCR to reprocess the 5' RACE reads, holding one entry per CDR3 protein. The data hold 200,000 to 300,000 distinct CDR3 sequences, with less than 8.5% observed a single time. The CDR3 has 14 residues. CDR1 is DFQATT, CDR2 SNEGSKA, per germline (reference sequence). This sample was taken from a study of T cells after yellow fever vaccination. This TCR was sampled from a man aged 30-40 years who received the YFV17D yellow fever vaccine. The rearrangement links TRBV20-1 to TRBJ2-3, with a tentative D call TRBD2 (6 bases). Source: CD4+ T cells sorted from PBMCs, taken 15 days after the yellow fever booster vaccination. The CDR3 loop is CSARDREISDTQYF. CDR3 nucleotides: TGCAGTGCTCGAGACCGGGAGATTTCAGATACGCAGTATTTT.